These T cell receptor beta chains were read from a single sample in a study of T cells in Graves' hyperthyroidism and ophthalmopathy. TCRdb reprocessed the multiplex PCR reads with MiXCR, giving one entry per CDR3 protein. The repertoire holds some 370,000 distinct CDR3 sequences, roughly 13% seen once, with around 28% in the top ten. Material: blood. Receptor source: a man aged 50 or older with Graves' ophthalmopathy. CDR3s include the opening cysteine and the closing phenylalanine or tryptophan. D genes are given only for firm matches. Some rows have no size entry. The others give once, few or many, or a class for an expanded clone.

>NA|TRBV2|12|TRBJ2-3|many
CASRTSTDTQYF
TGTGCCAGCAGGACTAGCACAGATACGCAGTATTTT
>TRBD2|TRBV29-1|16|TRBJ2-2|NA
CSVVASGYKNTGELFF
TGCAGCGTTGTGGCTAGCGGATACAAGAACACCGGGGAGCTGTTTTTT
>NA|TRBV12-3/TRBV12-4|14|TRBJ1-6|many
CASSLGTENSPLHF
TGTGCCAGCAGTCTCGGGACCGAGAATTCACCCCTCCACTTT
>TRBD2|TRBV5-1|16|TRBJ2-7|many
CASSSLAGGPADEQYF
TGCGCCAGCAGCTCTCTAGCGGGAGGGCCCGCCGACGAGCAGTACTTC
>NA|TRBV29-1|13|TRBJ1-2|NA
CSALGGASYGYTF
TGCAGCGCCCTAGGGGGGGCTAGTTATGGCTACACCTTC
>TRBD2|TRBV6-1|14|TRBJ2-2|NA
CASKPGLDTGELFF
TGTGCCAGCAAACCGGGACTAGACACCGGGGAGCTGTTTTTT
>NA|TRBV7-9|14|TRBJ1-5|few
CASSQTGRTQPQHF
TGTGCCAGCAGCCAAACAGGGCGCACACAGCCCCAGCATTTT
>NA|TRBV6-1|14|TRBJ2-7|NA
CASSTRDSPGEQYF
TGTGCCAGCAGCACCCGGGACTCACCTGGGGAGCAGTACTTC
>NA|TRBV7-2|14|TRBJ1-2|many
CASSAHVGNYGYTF
TGTGCCAGCAGCGCCCACGTGGGGAACTATGGCTACACCTTC
>NA|TRBV10-3|13|TRBJ1-1|NA
CAINGQLNTEAFF
TGTGCCATCAATGGTCAGTTGAACACTGAAGCTTTCTTT
>NA|TRBV19|15|TRBJ1-4|few
CASLPGLATNEKLFF
TGTGCCAGCTTGCCAGGGCTTGCAACTAATGAAAAACTGTTTTTT
>TRBD2|TRBV28|18|TRBJ2-4|few
CASSSTSGRPEPWVIQYF
TGTGCCAGCAGTTCCACCAGCGGGAGGCCCGAGCCTTGGGTCATTCAGTACTTC
>NA|TRBV6-1|15|TRBJ2-7|NA
CASRPPQDNPYEQYF
TGTGCCAGCAGACCCCCCCAGGACAATCCCTACGAGCAGTACTTC
>TRBD1|TRBV2|14|TRBJ1-5|many
CASSDDRGRQPQHF
TGTGCCAGCAGCGATGACAGGGGTCGTCAGCCCCAGCATTTT
>NA|TRBV4-1|11|TRBJ1-1|NA
CASRTTAGAFF
TGCGCCAGCAGAACGACAGCTGGCGCTTTCTTT
>TRBD2|TRBV20-1|15|TRBJ2-3|many
CSARGLLAGPDTQYF
TGCAGTGCTAGAGGTTTACTAGCGGGCCCAGATACGCAGTATTTT
>NA|TRBV28|14|TRBJ2-1|many
CASSLAGIGNEQFF
TGTGCCAGCAGTTTAGCGGGTATCGGCAATGAGCAGTTCTTC